One sample yielded the 12 T cell receptor beta chains listed below, sequenced in a study of T cell responses to AZD1222 COVID-19 vaccine. TCRdb's copy holds only in-frame clones and misses some; the assay was immunoSEQ multiplex PCR. The sample shows 120,000 to 150,000 clones, more than 75% of them seen only once. Source: peripheral blood, taken on day 0 of AZD1222 vaccination. The receptors stem from an adult in good health.

V is TRBV28 and J is TRBJ2-7, with D maybe TRBD1 (5 bases). Between the trimmed V and J ends, which lost 5 bases and 0 bases, there was a span of 11 bases. The germline CDR1 and CDR2 sequences are MDHEN and SYDVKM. CDR3 size: 14 residues. For the CDR3, the DNA is TGTGCCAGCAGTGGGGCCTCAAGCTCCTACGAGCAGTACTTC. Its protein is CASSGASSSYEQYF.

The chain links TRBV7-9 to TRBJ2-1; TRBD1 matches at 10 bases. Germline V CDR1 and CDR2: SEHNR, FQNEAQ (reference sequence). This CDR3 region has 15 residues. Trimming at V came to 3 bases and at J to 9 bases, leaving 8 bases not matched to a gene. For the CDR3, the DNA is TGTGCCAGCAGCTTGACGGGACAGGGGTTCGCTGAGCAGTTCTTC. This translates into CASSLTGQGFAEQFF. The full variable domain, with the rest looked up from reference TRBV7-9 and TRBJ2-1, is DTGVSQNPRHKITKRGQNVTFRCDPISEHNRLYWYRQTLGQGPEFLTYFQNEAQLEKSRLLSDRFSAERPKGSFSTLEIQRTEQGDSAMYLCASSLTGQGFAEQFFGPGTRLTVL.

The gene calls are TRBV3-1 (or the pseudogene TRBV3-2) and TRBJ1-4; D not resolved. Germline V CDR1 and CDR2: LGHDT, YNNKEL (reference sequence). The CDR3 sequence is 17 residues long. V lost 1 base to trimming and J lost 0 bases, with 12 bases between them. CDR3 loop: CASSQVLTIATNEKLFF. In nucleotides, the CDR3 is TGTGCCAGCAGCCAAGTCCTAACAATTGCAACTAATGAAAAACTGTTTTTT.

The chain carries TRBV7-3 and TRBJ1-6; TRBD1 might be the D (5 bases). Trimming shortened V by 9 bases and J by 7 bases, and 13 bases separated the two germline ends. From germline, CDR1 is SGHTA and CDR2 FQGTGA. The CDR3 is 13 residues long. The CDR3 region has the DNA TGTGCCAGTGGGGAGGGACTCAATTCACCCCTCCACTTT. The encoded protein is CASGEGLNSPLHF.

J is TRBJ2-3 and V is TRBV5-4; tentatively, D is TRBD1 (5 bases). Germline V gene sequence: CDR1 SGHNT, CDR2 YYREEE (reference sequence). The CDR3 is 14 residues long. Between the trimmed V and J ends, which lost 0 bases and 5 bases, there was a span of 10 bases. The CDR3 here is CASSLALRGDTQYF. The CDR3 coding sequence is TGTGCCAGCAGCTTGGCTCTAAGGGGAGATACGCAGTATTTT.

The genes are TRBV27 and TRBJ2-7; the match to TRBD2 covers 9 bases. CDR1 is MNHEY, CDR2 SMNVEV, per germline (reference sequence). This CDR3 spans 17 amino acids. Trimming took 1 base from V and 3 from J; bases not matched to a gene: 10. The CDR3 reads CASSLFAGGSPYYEQYF. The CDR3 DNA reads TGTGCCAGCAGTTTATTTGCGGGGGGGAGTCCTTACTACGAGCAGTACTTC.

The J gene is TRBJ1-1, the V gene TRBV12-3 or TRBV12-4, with a possible D match to TRBD1 (6 bases). The CDR3 is 10 amino acids. Trimming pared 5 bases from V and 10 bases from J, leaving 8 bases between. In DNA form, the CDR3 reads TGTGCCAGCAGTAGGGGGGGAGCTTTCTTT. Translating it yields CASSRGGAFF.

This rearrangement joins TRBV28 to TRBJ2-1; TRBD2 agrees at 14 bases. The CDR3 has 17 residues. CDR1 and CDR2 (germline): MDHEN, SYDVKM. Trimming at V came to 3 bases and at J to 9 bases, leaving 10 bases not matched to a gene. The CDR3: CASSLYPGLAGVGEQFF. The CDR3 coding sequence is TGTGCCAGCAGTTTGTATCCGGGACTAGCGGGAGTGGGTGAGCAGTTCTTC.

This clone appeared a single time. The chain combines TRBV18 with TRBJ2-7; 7 nucleotides match TRBD1. Trimming cost V 4 bases and J 4 bases; bases outside gene matches: 13. The CDR3 loop spans 16 amino acids. Looked up from germline, CDR1 is KGHSH and CDR2 is LQKENI. CDR3 loop: CASSLSSQGVTYEQYF. Written as DNA, the CDR3 is TGTGCCAGCTCACTCTCCTCTCAGGGGGTTACTTACGAGCAGTACTTC.

The rearrangement joins TRBV5-8 to TRBJ1-5, with D hard to call. V was trimmed by 4 bases and J by 4 bases, leaving 12 bases between them. Germline V gene lookup returns CDR1 SGHTS and CDR2 YDEGEE. The CDR3 consists of 14 residues. The CDR3 reads CASSPGPTNQPQHF. The CDR3 DNA reads as TGTGCCAGCAGCCCTGGACCGACAAATCAGCCCCAGCATTTT.

This clone was counted once. The CDR3 loop reads CATKMGDRWYEQFF. Here the CDR3 DNA reads TGTGCCACAAAAATGGGGGACAGGTGGTATGAGCAGTTCTTC. J is TRBJ2-1 and V is TRBV10-3; 8 nucleotides match TRBD1. V shed 10 bases, J shed 8 bases, and the junction held 13 bases outside the gene matches. CDR1 and CDR2 from the germline V gene are ENHRY and SYGVKD. The CDR3 is 14 amino acids.

The chain recombines TRBV6-5 with TRBJ2-2; D possibly corresponds to TRBD1 (6 bases). The germline CDR1 and CDR2 sequences are MNHEY and SVGAGI. The ends were cut back, 4 bases at V and 5 bases at J, with 14 bases in the middle. The CDR3 is made up of 15 amino acids. The chain's CDR3 is CASSSSRGTTGELFF. The CDR3 DNA follows: TGTGCCAGCAGTTCTTCCAGGGGAACGACCGGGGAGCTGTTTTTT.